This T cell receptor (beta chain) was captured by sequencing in a study of T cells in Graves' hyperthyroidism and ophthalmopathy. The wider study: At initial diagnosis, before any treatment had begun, peripheral blood was obtained.

The table lists this clonotype with many counts. Diagnosing involved the use of clinical symptoms, serum thyroxine and TRAb, thyroid ultrasound and orbital computed tomography. Each 10 ml fresh peripheral blood draw supplied the PBMCs. TCR beta CDR3 regions were amplified from RNA. The HTBI primer set was used in a first-round RT-PCR of the TCR CDR3. TCRdb processed the multiplex PCR reads anew with MiXCR; each CDR3 protein has one entry. The table has about 350,000 distinct CDR3 sequences, roughly 13% seen once; the top ten hold 34%. The V gene's germline CDR1 is MDHEN and CDR2 SYDVKM. This CDR3 has 15 amino acids. V gave up 2 bases and J gave up 2 bases, with 10 bases separating them.

The sample comprised blood. The J gene is TRBJ2-1, the V gene TRBV28; the D is unclear. The TCR sequence derives from a middle-aged woman with Graves' ophthalmopathy. The CDR3 loop reads CASSLSDRPYNEQFF. DNA of the CDR3: TGTGCCAGCAGTTTAAGCGACCGTCCCTACAATGAGCAGTTCTTC.